This T cell receptor (beta chain) was sequenced in a study of blood T cell repertoires in COVID-19. In the study overall: There were acute and convalescent COVID-19 samples, and they came from the United States, Italy and Spain.

How the authors handled the data: Estimation of nucleated cell counts relied on the amplification of reference gene primers. The assay was immunoSEQ multiplex PCR, and TCRdb's table has in-frame clones only and misses some. The V and J calls and the clone size are those of that table, but D and trimming were determined from the DNA. The table records about 300,000 clones, approximately 88% of them present only once. The germline gives CDR1 KGHSH, CDR2 LQKENI. The CDR3 extends over 12 amino acids. The V end was cut by 6 bases, the J end by 7 bases, with 10 bases between. The sequenced sample consisted of peripheral blood. The rearrangement links TRBV18 to TRBJ2-1; no definite D call. The sequence came from a woman under 40 who had recovered from COVID-19. CDR3 in amino acids: CASSWVGNEQFF. DNA of the CDR3: TGTGCCAGCTCCTGGGTCGGGAATGAGCAGTTCTTC.